The entry below describes one TCR beta chain. The repertoire was sequenced with immunoSEQ multiplex PCR; TCRdb's copy has only in-frame clones and lacks some. The profile shows 150,000 to 200,000 clones, around 90% of them singletons. This sample was taken from a study of control samples from healthy donors and cancer patients. This CDR3 contains 19 residues. This TCR was sampled from a woman aged 25 to 39 in good health. Sequenced: blood. The rearrangement uses TRBV1 and TRBJ2-3; TRBD2, the table's D call, was not compared with the DNA. TRBV1 is a pseudogene segment. The CDR3 loop reads CTSSQGWTSGRSSTDTQYF. CDR3 in DNA: TGCACCAGCAGCCAGGGATGGACTAGCGGGAGGTCTAGCACAGATACGCAGTATTTT.